Shown below are 18 T cell receptor beta chains from a single sample sequenced in a study of blood T cell repertoires in COVID-19. Clones were sequenced by immunoSEQ multiplex PCR, and TCRdb holds only the in-frame ones, with some missing. The sample lists 150,000 or so clones, over 80% occurring once. Sequenced: peripheral blood. The receptors originated from a woman aged 50 to 60 with acute or convalescent COVID-19.

V usage is TRBV24-1 and J usage is TRBJ2-3; 10 nucleotides agree with TRBD2. CDR1 KGHDR and CDR2 SFDVKD come from the germline V gene. J lost 6 bases, V lost 4 bases, and 12 bases had no gene match. CDR3 length: 17 residues. The CDR3 nucleotides read TGTGCCACCAGTGACCGGGGGCCTAGCGGGAGAACCGATACGCAGTATTTT. As protein: CATSDRGPSGRTDTQYF.

This chain links TRBV10-1 with TRBJ2-5, with D possibly being TRBD1 (6 bases). The CDR3 loop spans 16 amino acids. Between the trimmed V and J ends, which lost 0 bases and 7 bases, there was a span of 18 bases. Germline CDR1 WNHNN, CDR2 SYGVQD (reference sequence). CDR3 sequence: CASSESGGVVVWTQYF. The CDR3 nucleotides are TGCGCCAGCAGTGAGTCAGGGGGAGTTGTGGTTTGGACCCAGTACTTC.

The gene calls are TRBV24-1 and TRBJ2-1, with TRBD2 matching 12 bases. After removal of 2 bases from V and 7 bases from J, the junction contained 11 bases not matched to a gene. Germline-derived CDR1 and CDR2 are KGHDR and SFDVKD. The CDR3 sequence is 18 residues long. The CDR3: CATSDSTSGRIPRNEQFF. The CDR3 DNA sequence: TGTGCCACCAGTGATTCAACTAGCGGGAGGATACCAAGGAATGAGCAGTTCTTC.

The rearrangement joins TRBV5-4 to TRBJ2-5; D might be TRBD2 (5 bases). CDR1 and CDR2 from the germline V gene are SGHNT and YYREEE (reference sequence). The CDR3 is 12 amino acids. With 10 bases removed from V and 5 bases from J, the gap between germline ends came to 15 bases. The CDR3 spells CAAGDKRETQYF. CDR3 nucleotides: TGTGCCGCGGGTGACAAAAGGGAGACCCAGTACTTC.

This chain links TRBV7-9 with TRBJ2-7; perhaps TRBD2 as D (5 bases). This CDR3 comprises 12 residues. V was cut by 1 base and J by 6 bases, with 7 bases left in between. The V gene's germline CDR1 is SEHNR and CDR2 FQNEAQ (reference sequence). For the CDR3, the DNA is TGTGCCAGCAGCTTAGGAGGGCTCGAGCAGTACTTC. Protein: CASSLGGLEQYF.

The chain recombines TRBV7-9 with TRBJ1-4; no firm D call. Germline CDR1 SEHNR, CDR2 FQNEAQ (reference sequence). The CDR3 consists of 17 residues. Trimming pared 4 bases from V and 2 bases from J, leaving 17 bases between. This CDR3 is CASSSLSLRSTNEKLFF. CDR3 nucleotide sequence: TGTGCCAGCAGCTCCTTAAGTTTGAGGTCGACTAATGAAAAACTGTTTTTT.

The rearrangement joins TRBV13 to TRBJ2-7; TRBD2 matches at 7 bases. CDR3 length: 12 amino acids. Germline values: CDR1 PRHDT, CDR2 FYEKMQ (reference sequence). Trimming took 5 bases from V and 12 from J; bases not matched to a gene: 10. CDR3 residues: CASSPRAGVAYF. The CDR3 nucleotides are TGTGCCAGCAGCCCCCGCGCGGGAGTGGCGTACTTC. The full variable domain, completed using reference TRBV13 and TRBJ2-7, is AAGVIQSPRHLIKEKRETATLKCYPIPRHDTVYWYQQGPGQDPQFLISFYEKMQSDKGSIPDRFSAQQFSDYHSELNMSSLELGDSALYFCASSPRAGVAYFGPGTRLTVT.

The rearrangement links TRBV29-1 to TRBJ1-2; 10 nucleotides line up with TRBD1. The CDR3 is 17 residues long. V lost 7 bases to trimming and J lost 0 bases; unmatched junction nucleotides: 14. CDR1 SQVTM and CDR2 ANQGSEA come from the germline V gene. CDR3 nucleotide sequence: TGCAGCGCGCGTGGGGGGACAGGGGATACTTCTAACTATGGCTACACCTTC. It encodes CSARGGTGDTSNYGYTF.

Comments on this clone: One junction end does not reproduce the germline sequence, and a read error may be involved. J is TRBJ1-1 and V is TRBV18; 8 bases are shared with TRBD1. Germline loops: CDR1 KGHSH, CDR2 LQKENI. The CDR3 runs 11 residues. Here the CDR3 DNA reads TGTGCCAGCTCGGGGGGGACAGGCCAAATGTTT. Protein product: CASSGGTGQMF.

The CDR3 coding sequence is TGTGCCAGCAGCTTCGGCGGTCAGGGATTCTACGAGCAGTACTTC. Its translation: CASSFGGQGFYEQYF. The J gene is TRBJ2-7, the V gene TRBV7-2; D perhaps matches TRBD1 (5 bases). Germline assignment: CDR1 SGHTA and CDR2 FQGNSA. V lost 3 bases to trimming and J lost 3 bases, with 15 bases between them. The CDR3 is made up of 15 amino acids.

The chain employs TRBV7-2 and TRBJ1-1; TRBD1 might be the D (6 bases). The V gene's germline CDR1 is SGHTA and CDR2 FQGNSA. The CDR3 contains 16 residues. The V end was cut by 2 bases, the J end by 1 base, with 14 bases between. The CDR3 here is CASSLIGGRSNTEAFF. The CDR3 nucleotides read TGTGCCAGCAGCTTAATAGGGGGAAGATCGAACACTGAAGCTTTCTTT.

The chain employs TRBV4-1 and TRBJ1-1; D remains ambiguous. This CDR3 has 17 amino acids. The germline V gene encodes CDR1 MGHRA and CDR2 YSYEKL. Trimming removed 0 bases at V and 1 base at J, with 15 bases between. CDR3 sequence reads: CASSQEPTLYRNTEAFF. CDR3 DNA sequence: TGCGCCAGCAGCCAAGAGCCAACCTTATACAGGAACACTGAAGCTTTCTTT.

The gene calls are TRBV4-2 and TRBJ1-2; D call uncertain. The CDR3 runs 15 residues. CDR1 is LGHNA, CDR2 YNFKEQ, per germline. V was pared by 0 bases and J by 4 bases, with 12 bases between. This chain's CDR3 is CASSQDDRTAYGYTF. The DNA of the CDR3 is TGTGCCAGCAGCCAAGATGACCGCACAGCCTATGGCTACACCTTC.

This rearrangement joins TRBV19 to TRBJ1-2; maybe TRBD1 (6 bases). The ends were cut back, 5 bases at V and 2 bases at J, with 12 bases in the middle. Germline V CDR1 and CDR2: LNHDA, SQIVND (reference sequence). CDR3 length equals 14 residues. CDR3: CASSSLTGNYGYTF. The CDR3 DNA follows: TGTGCCAGTAGTTCCCTAACAGGGAACTATGGCTACACCTTC.

This chain uses TRBV21-1 with TRBJ1-5; the D segment call TRBD1 is taken from the table without a DNA check. TRBV21-1 is tagged as a pseudogene. This CDR3 contains 15 residues. The CDR3, as DNA: TGTGCCAGCAGCCCCGGGACATTAAGCAATCAGCCCCAGCATTTT. This codes for CASSPGTLSNQPQHF.

The chain employs TRBV2 and TRBJ2-2, with 8 nucleotides matching TRBD2. There are 14 residues in the CDR3. In germline, CDR1 is SNHLY, CDR2 FYNNEI. Unmatched junction bases numbered 6, after V lost 8 bases and J lost 4 bases. The CDR3 nucleotides read TGTGCCAGCCAGGGGCGGGAGGCCACCGGGGAGCTGTTTTTT. This sequence encodes CASQGREATGELFF.

V usage is TRBV7-8 and J usage is TRBJ2-3; D is possibly TRBD1 (6 bases). Trimming removed 1 base at V and 4 bases at J, with 12 bases between. Germline-derived CDR1 and CDR2 are SGHVS and FQNEAQ. The CDR3 is 15 amino acids. Written as DNA, the CDR3 is TGTGCCAGCAGCTTAGAGTACAGGGTGGCAGATACGCAGTATTTT. Protein sequence: CASSLEYRVADTQYF.

This clone occurred once. V usage is TRBV11-2 and J usage is TRBJ2-2; 8 bases fit TRBD1. Germline values: CDR1 SGHAT, CDR2 FQNNGV. The CDR3 is 15 amino acids. The V and J ends lost 4 bases and 1 base, in that order; junction bases with no gene match: 2. The CDR3 reads CASSSGQGNTGELFF. The CDR3 region has the DNA TGTGCCAGCAGCTCAGGACAGGGGAACACCGGGGAGCTGTTTTTT.